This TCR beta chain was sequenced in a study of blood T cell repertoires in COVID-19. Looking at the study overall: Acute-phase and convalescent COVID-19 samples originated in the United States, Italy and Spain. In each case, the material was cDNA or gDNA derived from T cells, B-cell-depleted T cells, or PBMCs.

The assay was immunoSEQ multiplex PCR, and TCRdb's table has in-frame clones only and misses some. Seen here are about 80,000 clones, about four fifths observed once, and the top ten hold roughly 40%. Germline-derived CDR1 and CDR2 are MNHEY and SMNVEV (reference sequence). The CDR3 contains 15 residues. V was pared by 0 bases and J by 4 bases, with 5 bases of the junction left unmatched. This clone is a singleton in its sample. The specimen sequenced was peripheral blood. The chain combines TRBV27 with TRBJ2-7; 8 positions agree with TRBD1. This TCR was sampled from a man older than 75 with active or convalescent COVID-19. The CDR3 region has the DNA TGTGCCAGCAGTTTATCGGAGGACAGGGCATACGAGCAGTACTTC. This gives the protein CASSLSEDRAYEQYF.